The T cell receptor (beta chain) described here comes from a study of blood T cell repertoires in COVID-19 (TCRdb year 2020). Regarding the study in general: The collaborator samples originated in the United States, Italy and Spain and spanned the acute and convalescent phases of COVID-19. The prospective study material was composed of cDNA or gDNA derived from T cells, B-cell-depleted T cells, or PBMCs. Subjects who had been exposed to COVID-19, were actively infected with it, or had recovered from it provided the deeply sampled blood TCRbeta repertoires that made up the dataset. The repertoires were made available in a free public database intended to serve as a resource for research on the immune response to SARS-CoV-2. Samples were obtained from the ongoing ImmuneRACE study (first 160 participants) and from about 1,300 subjects provided by 6 global collaborators. Sample metadata almost always included a de-identified subject ID, COVID-19 status, age in years and sex. Where HLA class I and class II types were available, the types were taken from metadata supplied by the sample provider, not from assay-based typing. Results the study describes overall, beyond this receptor: The quantity of clinical and demographic metadata differed by source and by participant and was supplied without curation.

One collaborating source in Seattle enrolled patients while the patients were actively infected and followed the patients over time throughout the course of disease. Whole blood was collected in K2EDTA tubes by collaborating institutions according to the institutions' own protocols. For TCRbeta analysis, collaborators shipped samples in one of three forms: frozen whole blood, isolated PBMCs, or DNA extracted from either of those sample types. TCRbeta CDR3 regions were amplified from genomic DNA using the immunoSEQ Assay, a bias-controlled multiplex PCR. On the authors' methods: The number of nucleated cells in each sample was estimated from the amplification of reference gene primers within the assay. To quantify the absolute abundance of each unique TCRbeta CDR3 rearrangement, sequence reads were collapsed and filtered. For each sample, productive Simpson clonality was calculated as the square root of Simpson's diversity index over productive rearrangements. The clones in this table, taken by TCRdb from immuneACCESS, are in-frame only. Not every clone is retained; where verified, under half of the shortfall comes from an unresolved V gene, and the cause of the rest is unknown. The V and J calls and clone size are taken from that table; D and trimming were inferred from the DNA. The sample table contains about 82,000 clones; only one count was recorded for around 78% of them. The ten most abundant clones make up 36% of the sample.

CDR1 and CDR2, per the germline V gene, are SGDLS and YYNGEE. Inclusive of the bounding cysteine and phenylalanine, the CDR3 is 14 residues long. The entry retains the CDR3 DNA only, 42 bases that are in frame from base 1. V lost 3 bases and J lost 0 bases; the stretch between them is 9 bases long. As for this clone: No antigen is known for it. No per-base quality is available; no much larger clone lies one base away.

Source material: peripheral blood. This receptor was obtained from a man aged 55 to 70 with COVID-19, enrolled during active disease. In this chain, TRBV9 is recombined with TRBJ1-2; tentative D gene TRBD1, with 5 bases matching. The CDR3 is CASSGQSSNYGYTF. The DNA is as follows: TGTGCCAGCAGCGGACAGAGTTCTAACTATGGCTACACCTTC.